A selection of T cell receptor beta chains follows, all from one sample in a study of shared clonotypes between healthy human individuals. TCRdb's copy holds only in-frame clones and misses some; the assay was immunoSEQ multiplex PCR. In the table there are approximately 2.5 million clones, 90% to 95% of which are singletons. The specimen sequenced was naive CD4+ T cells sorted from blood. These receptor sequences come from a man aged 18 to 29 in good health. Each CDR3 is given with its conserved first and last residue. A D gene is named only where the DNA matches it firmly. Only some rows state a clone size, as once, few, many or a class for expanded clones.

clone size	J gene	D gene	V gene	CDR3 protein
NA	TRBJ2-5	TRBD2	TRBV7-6	CASSFGAVLAGGETQYF
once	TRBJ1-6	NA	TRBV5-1	CASSLMSTDSPLHF
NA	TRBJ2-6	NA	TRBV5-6	CASSQQGGGYPSGANVLTF
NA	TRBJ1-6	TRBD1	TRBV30	CAWNTGDSPLHF
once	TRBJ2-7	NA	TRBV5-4	CASSPFGTSYEQYF
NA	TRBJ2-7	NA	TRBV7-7	CASSLESGSSYEQYF
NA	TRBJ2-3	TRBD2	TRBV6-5	CASSWGGASTDTQYF
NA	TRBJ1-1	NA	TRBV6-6	CASSRFMNTEAFF
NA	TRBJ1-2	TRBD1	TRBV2	CASSQGQGARYGYTF
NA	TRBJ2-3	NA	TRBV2	CASRKTRTDTQYF
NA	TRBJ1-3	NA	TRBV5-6	CASSLQGTSGNTIYF
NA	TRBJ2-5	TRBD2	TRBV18	CASSAGTSGETQYF
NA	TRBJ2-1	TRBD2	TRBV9	CASNKSGTSGSNDNEQFF
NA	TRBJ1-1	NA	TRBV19	CASRERQGLNTEAFF
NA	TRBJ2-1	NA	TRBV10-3	CAIDNRADNEQFF
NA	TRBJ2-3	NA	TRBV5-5	CASSFGLTDTQYF
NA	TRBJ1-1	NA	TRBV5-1	CASSLDGMNTEAFF
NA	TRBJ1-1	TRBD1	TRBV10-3	CAISESDRESAFF
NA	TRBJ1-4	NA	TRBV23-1	CASSQKGRNEKLFF
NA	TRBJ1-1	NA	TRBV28	CASFRDTSNTEAFF
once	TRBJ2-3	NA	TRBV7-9	CASSSSGPSTDTQYF
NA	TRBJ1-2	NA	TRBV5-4	CASSSLLGPVEGYTF
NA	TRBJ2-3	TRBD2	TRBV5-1	CASSLVVLAGADTQYF
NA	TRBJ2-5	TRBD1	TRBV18	CASSPTAQGARETQYF
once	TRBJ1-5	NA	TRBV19	CASSIDDRHQPQHF
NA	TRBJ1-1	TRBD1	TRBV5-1	CASSLDWDRGNTEAFF
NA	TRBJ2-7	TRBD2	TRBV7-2	CASSLRGGSYEQYF
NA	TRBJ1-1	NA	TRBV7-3	CASSFEMNTEAFF
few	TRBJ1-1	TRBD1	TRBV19	CASSPINRGRGNTEAFF
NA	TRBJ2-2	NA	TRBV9	CASSVVAYTGELFF
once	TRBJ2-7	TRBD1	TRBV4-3	CASSQVLAGGYEQYF
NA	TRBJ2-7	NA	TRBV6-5	CASSYSIDSHYEQYF
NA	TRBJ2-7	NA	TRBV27	CASSYVGPYEQYF
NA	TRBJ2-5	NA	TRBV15	CATSRDPTAQETQYF
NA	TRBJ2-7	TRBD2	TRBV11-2	CASSGGGLVTEQYF
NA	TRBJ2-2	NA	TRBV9	CASNQGTGELFF
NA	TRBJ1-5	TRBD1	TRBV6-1	CASSSGTGINQPQHF
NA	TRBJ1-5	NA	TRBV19	CASSQQGGNQPQHF
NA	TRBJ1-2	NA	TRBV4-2	CASSDDRVNYGYTF
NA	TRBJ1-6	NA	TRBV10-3	CAISMDSYNSPLHF
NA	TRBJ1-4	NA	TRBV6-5	CASGRERLFF
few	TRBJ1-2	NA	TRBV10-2	CASMAGTLYGYTF
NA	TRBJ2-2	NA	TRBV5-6	CASSLAGGTNTGELFF
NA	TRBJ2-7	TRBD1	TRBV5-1	CASSLDPPPWGGQGAYEQYF
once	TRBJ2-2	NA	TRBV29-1	CSARLGDTNTGELFF
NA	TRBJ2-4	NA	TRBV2	CASSVGFMGLAKNIQYF
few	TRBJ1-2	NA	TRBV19	CASSPTMLSGTGYTF
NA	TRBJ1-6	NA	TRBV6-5	CASSRTVGGSPLHF
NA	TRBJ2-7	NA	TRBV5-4	CASSLVSSYEQYF
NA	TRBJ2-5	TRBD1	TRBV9	CASSVLGTQGSKETQYF
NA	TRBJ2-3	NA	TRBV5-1	CASSLDGGPGTDTQYF
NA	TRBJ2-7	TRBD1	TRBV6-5	CASSRGTGDYEQYF
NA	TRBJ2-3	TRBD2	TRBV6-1	CASSEVKGGTRSPDTQYF
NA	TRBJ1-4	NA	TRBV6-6	CASSYGGRNEKLFF